This T cell receptor beta chain was observed in a study of cytomegalovirus exposure and HLA in healthy donors. General study results and limits: Most TCR sequences were rare, but some public TCRs occurred in many donors. Three chains linked to CMV were shown in vitro to be specific for CMV antigens. Accounts indicate the classifier identified cytomegalovirus status with strong specificity and sensitivity.

In the case of this clone: The target antigen is unknown.

The CDR3 totals 15 residues. V shed 7 bases and J shed 0 bases, with 16 bases lying between them. Germline values: CDR1 MNHNY, CDR2 SVGAGI (reference sequence). Profiled with immunoSEQ multiplex PCR; TCRdb holds only in-frame clones, not every one. The sample shows over 150,000 clones, around 92% of them seen only once. Sequenced input: PBMCs. The genes are TRBV6-6 and TRBJ2-7; tentative D call: TRBD2 (7 bases). This sequence originates from a woman under 30 in good health and CMV-seropositive. This chain's CDR3 is CASKWGGGISYEQYF. The DNA for the CDR3 is TGTGCCAGCAAGTGGGGAGGGGGGATCTCCTACGAGCAGTACTTC.